These 10 T cell receptor beta chains came from one sample sequenced in a study of blood T cell repertoires in COVID-19. Assay: immunoSEQ multiplex PCR; the TCRdb copy retains only in-frame clones and omits some. The sample has about 68,000 clones; less than 95% are singletons. Sample: peripheral blood. The receptor set was obtained from a man aged 45-60 years with COVID-19, enrolled during active disease.

The V call is TRBV5-1, the J call TRBJ1-1; D ambiguous. The germline V gene has CDR1 SGHRS and CDR2 YFSETQ. The CDR3 extends over 14 amino acids. V lost 0 bases and J 1 base, leaving 7 bases between the germline ends. In DNA, the CDR3 is TGCGCCAGCAGCTTGGTGCAGGCGAACACTGAAGCTTTCTTT. Translation gives CASSLVQANTEAFF.

This chain joins TRBV7-9 and TRBJ1-1; D gene uncertain. The ends were cut back, 3 bases at V and 0 bases at J, with 8 bases in the middle. The CDR3 spans 14 residues. Germline V gene sequence: CDR1 SEHNR, CDR2 FQNEAQ (reference sequence). The CDR3 DNA is TGTGCCAGCAGCTTCGGGGAAATGAACACTGAAGCTTTCTTT. Translated, it gives CASSFGEMNTEAFF.

The chain has TRBV6-5 and TRBJ2-2; TRBD2 aligns across 10 bases. Germline V gene data show CDR1 as MNHEY and CDR2 as SVGAGI. This CDR3 spans 15 amino acids. The V segment lost 6 bases and the J segment 0 bases; nucleotides outside the gene matches: 1. For the CDR3, the DNA is TGTGCCAGCAGGCTAGCGGGGGCGAACACCGGGGAGCTGTTTTTT. It translates to CASRLAGANTGELFF.

The chain is built from TRBV27 and TRBJ1-6; D uncertain. CDR3 length: 14 residues. Germline assignment: CDR1 MNHEY and CDR2 SMNVEV (reference sequence). The germline V and J ends were trimmed by 5 bases and 0 bases, with 5 bases remaining between them. The CDR3 loop reads CASSLRSYNSPLHF. CDR3 DNA sequence: TGTGCCAGCAGTCTACGCTCCTATAATTCACCCCTCCACTTT.

This chain uses TRBV29-1 with TRBJ2-1; D is uncertain. V lost 5 bases to trimming and J lost 6 bases, with 5 bases between them. The CDR3 spans 10 residues. Germline lookup yields CDR1 SQVTM and CDR2 ANQGSEA. CDR3 sequence (DNA): TGCAGCGTTTGGGCCAATGAGCAGTTCTTC. Translated: CSVWANEQFF.

The chain carries TRBV4-1 and TRBJ1-1; D is undetermined. Germline V gene lookup returns CDR1 MGHRA and CDR2 YSYEKL. The CDR3 is 17 amino acids. V was clipped by 2 bases and J by 0 bases, with 16 bases between them. The CDR3 sequence: CASSQSEGRLVNTEAFF. CDR3 DNA sequence: TGCGCCAGCAGCCAATCGGAGGGCAGATTAGTGAACACTGAAGCTTTCTTT.

This clone was detected once. This chain uses TRBV5-4 with TRBJ1-6, with 9 bases fitting TRBD1. Losses at the gene ends were 2 bases for V and 9 bases for J; bases not matched to a gene: 6. This CDR3 region has 15 residues. The germline V gene encodes CDR1 SGHNT and CDR2 YYREEE (reference sequence). In DNA form, the CDR3 reads TGTGCCAGCAGCTTCGCCGACAGGGGGAGTTCACCCCTCCACTTT. It specifies CASSFADRGSSPLHF.

The V call is TRBV6-5, the J call TRBJ1-2, with D perhaps TRBD1 (5 bases). The germline CDR1 and CDR2 sequences are MNHEY and SVGAGI. V was shortened by 6 bases and J by 0 bases, with 14 bases between the two germline ends. The CDR3 consists of 15 residues. Here the CDR3 reads CASRRVGGANYGYTF. CDR3 DNA sequence: TGTGCCAGCAGGAGGGTCGGGGGGGCTAACTATGGCTACACCTTC.

The gene calls are TRBV2 and TRBJ2-1, with D possibly matching TRBD1 (5 bases). The ends were cut back, 2 bases at V and 1 base at J, with 6 bases in the middle. In germline, CDR1 is SNHLY, CDR2 FYNNEI. This CDR3 contains 14 residues. CDR3 region: CASSEQGSYNEQFF. The CDR3 DNA reads as TGTGCCAGCAGTGAACAGGGATCCTACAATGAGCAGTTCTTC.

This chain connects TRBV5-5 to TRBJ2-1; 13 bases are shared with TRBD2. There are 19 residues in the CDR3. V was pared by 0 bases and J by 7 bases, with 13 bases of the junction left unmatched. The germline gives CDR1 SGHKS, CDR2 YYEKEE (reference sequence). The CDR3 DNA follows: TGTGCCAGCAGCTTGGAGGGACTAGCGGGGAGTTATGGAAGAAATGAGCAGTTCTTC. As protein: CASSLEGLAGSYGRNEQFF.